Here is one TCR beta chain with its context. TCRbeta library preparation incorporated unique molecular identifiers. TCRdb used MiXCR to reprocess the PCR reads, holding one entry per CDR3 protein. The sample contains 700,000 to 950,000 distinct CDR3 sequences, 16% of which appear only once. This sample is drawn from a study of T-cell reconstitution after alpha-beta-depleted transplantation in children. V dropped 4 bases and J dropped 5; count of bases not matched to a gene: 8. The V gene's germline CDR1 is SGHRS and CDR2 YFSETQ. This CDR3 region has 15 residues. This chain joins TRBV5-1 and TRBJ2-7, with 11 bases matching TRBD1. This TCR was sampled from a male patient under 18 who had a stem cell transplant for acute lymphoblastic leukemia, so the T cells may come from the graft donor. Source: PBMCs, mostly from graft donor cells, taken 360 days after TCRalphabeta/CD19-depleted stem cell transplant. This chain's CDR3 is CASSPDRGPRDEQYF. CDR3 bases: TGCGCCAGCAGCCCGGACAGGGGGCCGCGGGACGAGCAGTACTTC. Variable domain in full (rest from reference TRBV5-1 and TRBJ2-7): KAGVTQTPRYLIKTRGQQVTLSCSPISGHRSVSWYQQTPGQGLQFLFEYFSETQRNKGNFPGRFSGRQFSNSRSEMNVSTLELGDSALYLCASSPDRGPRDEQYFGPGTRLTVT.